The clone carrying this T cell receptor beta chain has a count of ten or more. These data are taken from a study of early T cells in non-severe SARS-CoV-2 infection. TCRdb processed the 5' RACE reads anew with MiXCR; each CDR3 protein has one entry. This repertoire shows 20,000 to 25,000 distinct CDR3 sequences, more than 3.5% found once; its top ten account for approximately 8.3%. After removal of 1 base from V and 5 bases from J, the junction contained 1 base not matched to a gene. Germline values: CDR1 MNHEY, CDR2 SVGAGI. The CDR3 loop spans 14 amino acids. The receptor was derived from an adult who was a healthcare worker with PCR-confirmed SARS-CoV-2 infection or an uninfected control (not recorded which). The sample consisted of whole blood. This chain uses TRBV6-5 with TRBJ1-5; TRBD1 agrees at 8 bases. The CDR3 reads CASSYLDRDQPQHF. The CDR3, as DNA: TGTGCCAGCAGTTACTTGGACAGGGATCAGCCCCAGCATTTT.